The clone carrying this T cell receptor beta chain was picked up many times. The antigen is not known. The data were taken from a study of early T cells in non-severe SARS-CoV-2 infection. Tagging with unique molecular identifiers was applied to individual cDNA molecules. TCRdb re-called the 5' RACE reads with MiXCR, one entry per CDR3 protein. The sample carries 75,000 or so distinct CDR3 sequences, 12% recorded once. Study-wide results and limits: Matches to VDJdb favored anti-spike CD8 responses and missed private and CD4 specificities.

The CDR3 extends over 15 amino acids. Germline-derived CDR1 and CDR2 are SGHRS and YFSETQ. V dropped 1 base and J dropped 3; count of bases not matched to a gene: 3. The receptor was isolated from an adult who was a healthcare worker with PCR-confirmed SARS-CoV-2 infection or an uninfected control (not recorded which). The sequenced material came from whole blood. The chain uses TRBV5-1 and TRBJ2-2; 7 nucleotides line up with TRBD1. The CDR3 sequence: CASSLLRGHTGELFF. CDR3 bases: TGCGCCAGCAGCTTGTTAAGGGGGCACACCGGGGAGCTGTTTTTT.